The next 29 T cell receptor beta chains were all read from a single sample in a study of cytomegalovirus exposure and HLA in healthy donors. Vbeta (60) and Jbeta (13) primers were used in the PCR. TCRdb keeps only in-frame clones here, not all; method: immunoSEQ multiplex PCR. This table holds 100,000 to 150,000 clones, around 70% found once. Source material: PBMCs. The receptor source for this set is a male donor in good health and CMV-seronegative.

J is TRBJ2-7 and V is TRBV7-2, with TRBD2 matching 10 bases. V trimming: 2 bases; J trimming: 3 bases; junction bases outside the gene matches: 4. From germline, CDR1 is SGHTA and CDR2 FQGNSA. This CDR3 has 15 amino acids. This CDR3 is CASSLNLAGVYEQYF. Written as DNA, the CDR3 is TGTGCCAGCAGCTTAAATCTAGCGGGAGTCTACGAGCAGTACTTC.

The gene calls are TRBV19 and TRBJ1-6; TRBD1 matches 11 bases. The CDR3 spans 20 residues. J lost 9 bases, V lost 3 bases, and 19 bases had no gene match. Germline CDR1 is LNHDA and CDR2 is SQIVND (reference sequence). The CDR3 DNA reads as TGTGCCAGTAGTATCTATTCCCTACTCCGGACAGGGGGCCTAAGTTCACCCCTCCACTTT. This translates into CASSIYSLLRTGGLSSPLHF.

This chain connects TRBV27 to TRBJ1-1; D call uncertain. The V gene lost 6 bases and the J gene lost 1 base, with 18 bases spanning the gap. This CDR3 comprises 16 residues. CDR1 is MNHEY and CDR2 is SMNVEV in the germline V gene (reference sequence). The CDR3 coding sequence is TGTGCCAGCAGCTACCTACTAGTCCAGAGGAACACTGAAGCTTTCTTT. It is translated as CASSYLLVQRNTEAFF.

This clone has a single count. This sequence joins TRBV28 and TRBJ2-3; D not resolved. Looked up from germline, CDR1 is MDHEN and CDR2 is SYDVKM. V dropped 3 bases and J dropped 7 bases, with 5 bases sitting between them. This CDR3 contains 11 residues. CDR3 amino acids: CASSFSNTQYF. As DNA, the CDR3 is TGTGCCAGCAGTTTTTCTAATACGCAGTATTTT.

The genes are TRBV28 and TRBJ2-2, with TRBD2 matching over 7 bases. With V trimmed by 2 bases and J by 1 base, 7 bases remained unmatched. The CDR3 extends over 17 amino acids. Germline CDR1 reads MDHEN; CDR2 reads SYDVKM. CDR3 in DNA: TGTGCCAGCAGTTTAAGGCTAGCGGTAAGGAACACCGGGGAGCTGTTTTTT. Its translation: CASSLRLAVRNTGELFF.

V usage is TRBV19 and J usage is TRBJ1-2; D not certain. Germline-derived CDR1 and CDR2 are LNHDA and SQIVND (reference sequence). The CDR3 has 17 amino acids. V lost 3 bases, J lost 4 bases, and 21 bases lay in between. In DNA form, the CDR3 reads TGTGCCAGTAGTATGAGGGCCCTAACAGACCCGTTCTATGGCTACACCTTC. This codes for CASSMRALTDPFYGYTF.

The chain links TRBV27 to TRBJ1-5; 9 bases fit TRBD1. The CDR3 has 14 amino acids. The germline CDR1 and CDR2 sequences are MNHEY and SMNVEV (reference sequence). After removal of 10 bases from V and 6 bases from J, the junction contained 10 bases not matched to a gene. The CDR3 loop reads CATRDRERGQPQHF. CDR3 bases: TGTGCCACACGGGACAGGGAACGAGGTCAGCCCCAGCATTTT.

Note on this clone: Distinct nucleotide sequences in the sample also encode this CDR3. The CDR3 loop is CASSLTGGTEAFF. For the CDR3, the DNA is TGTGCCAGCAGTTTGACAGGGGGGACTGAAGCTTTCTTT. The V gene is TRBV27, the J gene TRBJ1-1; TRBD1 agrees at 9 bases. The CDR3 is made up of 13 amino acids. Trimming cost V 3 bases and J 5 bases; bases outside gene matches: 1. Germline lookup yields CDR1 MNHEY and CDR2 SMNVEV (reference sequence).

This clone was seen just once. The chain carries TRBV4-1 and TRBJ2-7, with D perhaps matching TRBD1 (6 bases). Germline CDR1 and CDR2: MGHRA and YSYEKL. CDR3 length equals 13 residues. V lost 3 bases and J 7 bases, leaving 13 bases between the germline ends. DNA of the CDR3: TGCGCCAGCAGCCACGGGGACATCGAAGAGCAGTACTTC. Its protein product is CASSHGDIEEQYF.

The chain links TRBV7-3 to TRBJ1-1; D ambiguous. Germline lookup yields CDR1 SGHTA and CDR2 FQGTGA. This CDR3 comprises 13 residues. Between the trimmed V and J ends, which lost 2 bases and 4 bases, there was a span of 8 bases. As DNA, the CDR3 is TGTGCCAGCAGCTTACCTGGGAGCACTGAAGCTTTCTTT. It specifies CASSLPGSTEAFF.

The rearrangement uses TRBV30 and TRBJ1-3; possible D gene TRBD1, 5 bases. Germline V lookup: CDR1 GTSNPN, CDR2 SVGIG (reference sequence). This CDR3 spans 16 amino acids. Between the trimmed V and J ends, which lost 4 bases and 0 bases, there was a span of 16 bases. CDR3 region: CAWTRTSGFSGNTIYF. The CDR3 bases are TGTGCCTGGACCCGGACATCTGGTTTCTCTGGAAACACCATATATTTT.

The V gene is TRBV5-1, the J gene TRBJ2-1; D may be TRBD2 (6 bases). The V end was cut by 0 bases, the J end by 7 bases, with 14 bases between. Germline V gene sequence: CDR1 SGHRS, CDR2 YFSETQ. The CDR3 extends over 15 amino acids. CDR3: CASSLGGGRPNEQFF. The CDR3 region has the DNA TGCGCCAGCAGCTTGGGGGGAGGTAGACCGAATGAGCAGTTCTTC. Based on the CDR3 plus reference TRBV5-1 and TRBJ2-1, the full variable domain is KAGVTQTPRYLIKTRGQQVTLSCSPISGHRSVSWYQQTPGQGLQFLFEYFSETQRNKGNFPGRFSGRQFSNSRSEMNVSTLELGDSALYLCASSLGGGRPNEQFFGPGTRLTVL.

The V gene is TRBV4-3, the J gene TRBJ1-1, with D possibly TRBD1 on 5 matching bases. Germline CDR1 LGHNA, CDR2 YSLEER. The V end lost 1 base, the J end lost 6 bases, and 12 bases lay between the germline ends. This CDR3 has 14 residues. The CDR3 bases are TGCGCCAGCAGCCAAGTCCGGACAAACCCTGAAGCTTTCTTT. Translating it yields CASSQVRTNPEAFF.

The V and J genes are TRBV28 and TRBJ2-3, with a tentative D call TRBD1 (5 bases). V was shortened by 5 bases and J by 1 base, with 16 bases between the two germline ends. This CDR3 has 16 amino acids. CDR1 and CDR2 (germline): MDHEN, SYDVKM. The CDR3 is CASSPEETTGTDTQYF. The CDR3 DNA reads as TGTGCCAGCAGTCCCGAAGAAACGACAGGCACAGATACGCAGTATTTT.

The chain combines TRBV29-1 with TRBJ2-1; 10 nucleotides line up with TRBD2. Germline V gene sequence: CDR1 SQVTM, CDR2 ANQGSEA. V lost 6 bases, J lost 0 bases, and 5 bases stayed unmatched. This CDR3 has 15 residues. The CDR3, as DNA: TGCAGCGTGACGGCTAGCGGGAGCTCCTACAATGAGCAGTTCTTC. This encodes CSVTASGSSYNEQFF.

This clone was seen a handful of times. The rearrangement links TRBV5-1 to TRBJ2-7; 10 bases are a match to TRBD2. V lost 4 bases to trimming and J lost 0 bases; unmatched junction nucleotides: 4. CDR1 is SGHRS and CDR2 is YFSETQ in the germline V gene. The CDR3 has 15 amino acids. CDR3: CASSLGTSDSYEQYF. In DNA form, the CDR3 reads TGCGCCAGCAGCCTCGGGACTAGCGACTCCTACGAGCAGTACTTC.

This sequence joins TRBV4-3 and TRBJ1-4, with D maybe TRBD1 (5 bases). The germline CDR1 and CDR2 sequences are LGHNA and YSLEER. This CDR3 region has 15 residues. Trimming removed 4 bases at V and 5 bases at J, with 14 bases between. The CDR3 DNA is TGCGCCAGCAGCCCAACTGTGCAGGGAAATGAAAAACTGTTTTTT. It is translated as CASSPTVQGNEKLFF.

Worth noting for this clone: At one end the junction does not follow the germline gene, possibly because of a read error. V and J are TRBV7-9 and TRBJ2-3; 7 bases match TRBD1. CDR3 length equals 14 residues. Germline V gene data show CDR1 as SEHNR and CDR2 as FQNEAQ (reference sequence). CDR3 coding DNA: TGTTCCAGCAGCTTATACAGGGGCGGAGATACGCAGTATTTT. It is translated as CSSSLYRGGDTQYF. Supplemented by reference TRBV7-9 and TRBJ2-3, the full variable domain reads DTGVSQNPRHKITKRGQNVTFRCDPISEHNRLYWYRQTLGQGPEFLTYFQNEAQLEKSRLLSDRFSAERPKGSFSTLEIQRTEQGDSAMYLCSSSLYRGGDTQYFGPGTRLTVL.

This clone was seen only once. The chain is built from TRBV5-1 and TRBJ1-6; 8 bases are a match to TRBD1. Trimming at V came to 4 bases and at J to 0 bases, leaving 6 bases not matched to a gene. This CDR3 region has 17 residues. Germline V gives CDR1 SGHRS, CDR2 YFSETQ. The CDR3: CASSVAGGISYNSPLHF. CDR3 bases: TGCGCCAGCAGCGTGGCAGGGGGCATCTCCTATAATTCACCCCTCCACTTT.

V is TRBV28 and J is TRBJ1-5; D is unclear. Germline V gene sequence: CDR1 MDHEN, CDR2 SYDVKM. CDR3 length equals 15 residues. The V gene lost 1 base and the J gene lost 0 bases, with 7 bases spanning the gap. For the CDR3, the DNA is TGTGCCAGCAGTTTATCCACAAGTAGCAATCAGCCCCAGCATTTT. The encoded protein is CASSLSTSSNQPQHF.

This clone came up once. This chain uses TRBV7-9 with TRBJ1-4, with 9 positions matching TRBD1. CDR1 is SEHNR, CDR2 FQNEAQ, per germline (reference sequence). V was clipped by 1 base and J by 10 bases; unmatched bases: 16. This CDR3 is 18 amino acids long. CDR3 coding DNA: TGTGCCAGCAGCTTAGAACTCGGGACAGGGATCGTTAGTGGAAAACTGTTTTTT. It yields the protein CASSLELGTGIVSGKLFF.

V and J are TRBV9 and TRBJ2-7; 7 nucleotides agree with TRBD1. Germline CDR1 is SGDLS and CDR2 is YYNGEE. The CDR3 contains 13 residues. Losses at the gene ends were 0 bases for V and 6 bases for J; bases not matched to a gene: 3. The CDR3 DNA sequence: TGTGCCAGCAGCGTAGGACAGGGCAGCGAGCAGTACTTC. This gives the protein CASSVGQGSEQYF.

The V call is TRBV19, the J call TRBJ1-5; the match to TRBD1 covers 8 bases. The CDR3 is made up of 14 amino acids. Germline values: CDR1 LNHDA, CDR2 SQIVND (reference sequence). The junction had 3 bases not matched to a gene; V was cut back by 4 bases and J by 4 bases. This CDR3 reads CASSTDRVNQPQHF. The CDR3 DNA is TGTGCCAGTAGTACGGACAGGGTTAATCAGCCCCAGCATTTT.

The J gene is TRBJ2-3, the V gene TRBV28; maybe TRBD1 (6 bases). This CDR3 region has 14 residues. Trimming took 5 bases from V and 3 from J, leaving 12 bases between them. The germline CDR1 and CDR2 sequences are MDHEN and SYDVKM. CDR3 residues: CASSIQGFTDTQYF. The CDR3 nucleotides read TGTGCCAGCAGTATTCAGGGGTTTACAGATACGCAGTATTTT.

The chain uses TRBV28 and TRBJ2-7; TRBD2 might be the D (7 bases). V was clipped by 7 bases and J by 6 bases, with 10 bases between them. Germline V gene data show CDR1 as MDHEN and CDR2 as SYDVKM. This CDR3 has 11 amino acids. The CDR3 DNA sequence: TGTGCCAGCAAGGGGGGGCCCGAGCAGTACTTC. Translating it yields CASKGGPEQYF.

The J gene is TRBJ1-6, the V gene TRBV27, with D possibly TRBD1 on 5 matching bases. Germline values: CDR1 MNHEY, CDR2 SMNVEV (reference sequence). This CDR3 contains 13 residues. V dropped 8 bases and J dropped 5 bases, with 10 bases sitting between them. The CDR3 spells CASYGGNNSPLHF. The CDR3, as DNA: TGTGCCAGCTACGGGGGAAATAATTCACCCCTCCACTTT.

V usage is TRBV28 and J usage is TRBJ1-5; 7 bases agree with TRBD1. The J segment lost 0 bases and the V segment lost 6 bases, leaving 14 bases of the junction unmatched. CDR3 size: 18 residues. Germline CDR1 is MDHEN and CDR2 is SYDVKM. This CDR3 reads CASSPLRRGSDSNQPQHF. The DNA for the CDR3 is TGTGCCAGCAGCCCCCTACGCAGGGGGTCGGATAGCAATCAGCCCCAGCATTTT.

This clone was seen a handful of times. The chain joins TRBV5-4 to TRBJ1-1; TRBD1 might be the D (5 bases). The CDR3 spans 15 residues. Germline V gives CDR1 SGHNT, CDR2 YYREEE (reference sequence). The germline V and J ends were trimmed by 4 bases and 3 bases, with 16 bases remaining between them. CDR3 in amino acids: CASSPGGEIHTEAFF. CDR3 coding DNA: TGTGCCAGCAGCCCCGGGGGGGAGATCCACACTGAAGCTTTCTTT.

This chain joins TRBV29-1 and TRBJ1-1; D remains unclear. The CDR3 has 10 residues. Trimming cost V 7 bases and J 2 bases, with 5 bases left between them. CDR1 and CDR2 from the germline V gene are SQVTM and ANQGSEA. CDR3 residues: CSALNTEAFF. In DNA form, the CDR3 reads TGCAGCGCCCTAAACACTGAAGCTTTCTTT.